The 16 T cell receptor beta chains reported below all come from one sample, sequenced in a study of T cell repertoires in cytomegalovirus infection. MiXCR was run by TCRdb on the reads, yielding one entry per CDR3 protein. The table includes 450,000 to 600,000 distinct CDR3 sequences, over 9% detected once. The sample taken for sequencing was PBMCs. The receptors were gathered from a human donor in good health (CMV status not recorded). Some clones in this sample may be carry-over from other donors' samples.

This clonotype was counted at least ten times. This chain uses TRBV19 with TRBJ2-5, with 7 bases matching TRBD2. After removal of 7 bases from V and 5 bases from J, the junction contained 16 bases not matched to a gene. This CDR3 has 16 residues. Per germline, CDR1 LNHDA and CDR2 SQIVND (reference sequence). CDR3 protein: CASTPGRAGNRETQYF. The DNA for the CDR3 is TGTGCCAGTACGCCGGGGAGAGCGGGGAATAGGGAGACCCAGTACTTC.

The chain combines TRBV24-1 with TRBJ1-1; tentatively, D is TRBD1 (6 bases). CDR1 KGHDR and CDR2 SFDVKD come from the germline V gene. The CDR3 is made up of 15 amino acids. V was pared by 3 bases and J by 1 base, with 11 bases between. The CDR3, as DNA: TGTGCCACCAGTGATGGACAGAGACCGAACACTGAAGCTTTCTTT. Its protein is CATSDGQRPNTEAFF.

The chain uses TRBV5-1 and TRBJ1-2; D ambiguous. CDR1 is SGHRS, CDR2 YFSETQ, per germline. Trimming took 5 bases from V and 0 from J, leaving 14 bases between them. The CDR3 has 15 amino acids. In DNA form, the CDR3 reads TGCGCCAGCAGGGAGCAAGCCGATCCTAACTATGGCTACACCTTC. Translated, it gives CASREQADPNYGYTF.

A few counts support this clonotype. The V and J genes are TRBV7-9 and TRBJ2-3; TRBD1 might be the D (6 bases). V lost 5 bases and J lost 3, with 24 bases in between. Per germline, CDR1 SEHNR and CDR2 FQNEAQ (reference sequence). This CDR3 has 18 residues. The CDR3 protein is CASSPRRFEQGPTDTQYF. The CDR3 DNA sequence: TGTGCCAGCAGCCCCCGCCGCTTTGAGCAGGGGCCGACAGATACGCAGTATTTT.

This clonotype was found many times. The rearrangement uses TRBV11-3 and TRBJ2-3; D unresolved. CDR3 length: 16 amino acids. With 2 bases removed from V and 2 bases from J, the gap between germline ends came to 14 bases. The germline V gene encodes CDR1 SGHNT and CDR2 YENEEA. CDR3 protein: CASSLLAARVTDTQYF. CDR3 nucleotides: TGTGCCAGCAGCTTATTGGCGGCTCGGGTCACAGATACGCAGTATTTT.

This clonotype was counted many times. The chain carries TRBV25-1 and TRBJ2-1; 7 nucleotides agree with TRBD1. This CDR3 spans 17 amino acids. CDR1 and CDR2 from the germline V gene are MGHDK and SYGVNS. J was trimmed by 4 bases and V by 3 bases; bases with no gene match: 12. The CDR3 sequence is CASSDSTQGLEYNEQFF. Here the CDR3 DNA reads TGTGCCAGCAGTGATTCAACACAGGGGCTTGAATACAATGAGCAGTTCTTC.

This clonotype showed up just a few times. The V gene is TRBV14, the J gene TRBJ2-3, with a possible D match to TRBD1 (6 bases). The V and J ends lost 3 bases and 5 bases respectively, with 21 bases between them. The CDR3 is 17 amino acids. Germline V CDR1 and CDR2: SGHDN, FVKESK. CDR3 nucleotides: TGTGCCAGCAGCCATTCAACCGAGGACAGATACTTAGATACGCAGTATTTT. Its protein is CASSHSTEDRYLDTQYF.

The chain carries TRBV4-1 and TRBJ2-7; 9 bases line up with TRBD1. The V gene's germline CDR1 is MGHRA and CDR2 YSYEKL. The V and J ends lost 4 bases and 5 bases, in that order; junction bases with no gene match: 6. CDR3 length: 14 residues. The CDR3 region is CASSPGDRDNEQYF. The CDR3 DNA sequence: TGCGCCAGCAGCCCGGGGGACAGGGACAACGAGCAGTACTTC.

In its sample, this clonotype was seen a few times. The chain uses TRBV10-3 and TRBJ2-7, with 8 bases fitting TRBD1. Trimming took 6 bases from V and 0 from J; bases not matched to a gene: 10. Germline V CDR1 and CDR2: ENHRY, SYGVKD. The CDR3 length is 16 residues. The CDR3 DNA sequence: TGTGCCATCAGGCCAGGACAGGGTTCGGCCTCCTACGAGCAGTACTTC. Encoded protein: CAIRPGQGSASYEQYF.

This clonotype was observed many times. The V and J genes are TRBV28 and TRBJ1-2; 9 bases agree with TRBD1. Germline trimming cut 6 bases from V and 8 bases from J; bases unmatched to any gene: 10. The CDR3 spans 14 residues. The germline V gene has CDR1 MDHEN and CDR2 SYDVKM. The CDR3, as DNA: TGTGCCAGCAGGCCTCTGAGGACAGGGGAAGGCTACACCTTC. Residues: CASRPLRTGEGYTF.

In its sample, this clonotype was seen a few times. This chain connects TRBV12-3 or TRBV12-4 to TRBJ1-3, with D unresolved. CDR3 length: 16 residues. Trimming took 5 bases from V and 2 from J, leaving 16 bases between them. The CDR3 loop reads CASSDGLFPTGNTIYF. The CDR3, as DNA: TGTGCCAGCAGTGACGGTCTTTTCCCCACTGGAAACACCATATATTTT.

This clonotype was counted ten times or more. The chain is built from TRBV3-1 and TRBJ1-1; 7 bases map to TRBD1. This CDR3 is 14 amino acids long. The junction had 10 bases not matched to a gene; V was cut back by 8 bases and J by 4 bases. The germline gives CDR1 LGHDT, CDR2 YNNKEL (reference sequence). The CDR3 region has the DNA TGTGCCAGCGAGGAGAGGGGGCTGGGCACTGAAGCTTTCTTT. It specifies CASEERGLGTEAFF.

This clonotype was seen ten or more times. The chain employs TRBV7-2 and TRBJ2-7; 10 bases fit TRBD1. This CDR3 spans 16 amino acids. The V gene's germline CDR1 is SGHTA and CDR2 FQGNSA. V was clipped by 7 bases and J by 3 bases; unmatched bases: 12. CDR3 protein: CASTHAPGQGIYEQYF. The CDR3 nucleotides are TGTGCCAGCACCCACGCCCCGGGACAGGGGATCTACGAGCAGTACTTC.

This clonotype appeared many times. A read error may produce the germline difference seen at one junction end. This chain connects TRBV7-2 to TRBJ2-3, with D tentatively TRBD2 (6 bases). The CDR3 consists of 13 residues. Germline V gene data show CDR1 as SGHTA and CDR2 as FQGNSA. The CDR3 DNA reads as TGTGCCAGCAACTTAGCGGAGTTAGATACGCAGTATTTT. Amino acids: CASNLAELDTQYF.

This clonotype was counted ten times or more. The rearrangement uses TRBV7-9 and TRBJ1-2; D is uncertain. This CDR3 spans 16 amino acids. Germline CDR1 reads SEHNR; CDR2 reads FQNEAQ (reference sequence). V lost 2 bases and J lost 0, with 13 bases in between. The CDR3 spells CASSLSTPGTNYGYTF. The DNA of the CDR3 is TGTGCCAGCAGCTTATCCACGCCGGGAACTAACTATGGCTACACCTTC.

The chain is built from TRBV28 and TRBJ2-1; D may be TRBD1 or TRBD2 (6 bases each). The CDR3 runs to 18 residues. V was shortened by 4 bases and J by 1 base, with 20 bases between the two germline ends. Per germline, CDR1 MDHEN and CDR2 SYDVKM. DNA for the CDR3: TGTGCCAGCAGTTCCCCGGGGGCAGCCCGGGGGTCCTACAATGAGCAGTTCTTC. Encoded protein: CASSSPGAARGSYNEQFF.